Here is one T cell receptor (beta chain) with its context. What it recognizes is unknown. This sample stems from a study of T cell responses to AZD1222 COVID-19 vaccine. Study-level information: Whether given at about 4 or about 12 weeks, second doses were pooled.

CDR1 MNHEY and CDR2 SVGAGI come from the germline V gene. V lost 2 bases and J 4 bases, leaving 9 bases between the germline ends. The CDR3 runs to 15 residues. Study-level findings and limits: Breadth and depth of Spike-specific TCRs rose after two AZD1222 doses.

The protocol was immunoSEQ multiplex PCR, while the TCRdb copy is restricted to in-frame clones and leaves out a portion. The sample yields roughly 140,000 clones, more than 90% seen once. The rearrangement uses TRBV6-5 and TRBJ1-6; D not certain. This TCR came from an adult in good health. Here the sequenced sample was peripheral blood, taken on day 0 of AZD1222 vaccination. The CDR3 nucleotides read TGTGCCAGCAGTTACGCTGCAGCTTATAATTCACCCCTCCACTTT. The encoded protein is CASSYAAAYNSPLHF.